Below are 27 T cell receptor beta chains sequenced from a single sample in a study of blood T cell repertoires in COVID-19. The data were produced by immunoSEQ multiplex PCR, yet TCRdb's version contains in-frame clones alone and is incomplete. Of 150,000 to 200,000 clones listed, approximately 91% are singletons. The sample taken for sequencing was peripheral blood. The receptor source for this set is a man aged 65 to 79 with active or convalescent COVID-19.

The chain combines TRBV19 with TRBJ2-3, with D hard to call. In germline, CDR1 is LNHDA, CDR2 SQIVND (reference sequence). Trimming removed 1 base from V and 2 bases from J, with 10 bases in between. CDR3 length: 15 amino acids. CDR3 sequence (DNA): TGTGCCAGTAGTATAGCTGGAGTCTTCACAGATACGCAGTATTTT. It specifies CASSIAGVFTDTQYF.

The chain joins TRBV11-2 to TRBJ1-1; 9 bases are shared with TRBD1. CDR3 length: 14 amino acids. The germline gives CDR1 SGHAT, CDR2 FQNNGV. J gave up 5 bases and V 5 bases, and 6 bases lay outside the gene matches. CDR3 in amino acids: CASSVDRGGTEAFF. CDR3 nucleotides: TGTGCCAGCAGCGTGGACAGGGGTGGAACTGAAGCTTTCTTT.

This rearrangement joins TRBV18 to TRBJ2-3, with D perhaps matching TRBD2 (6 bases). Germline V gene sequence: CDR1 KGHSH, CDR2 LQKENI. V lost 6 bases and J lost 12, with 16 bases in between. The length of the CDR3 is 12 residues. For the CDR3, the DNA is TGTGCCAGCTCGTCCTTGGAGGGGTCTCAGTATTTT. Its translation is CASSSLEGSQYF.

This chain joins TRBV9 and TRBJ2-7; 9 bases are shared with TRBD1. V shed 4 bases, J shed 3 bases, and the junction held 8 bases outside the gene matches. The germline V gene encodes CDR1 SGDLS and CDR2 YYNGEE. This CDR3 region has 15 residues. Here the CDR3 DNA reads TGTGCCAGCAGCCCTTCCGGGACAGGGTACTACGAGCAGTACTTC. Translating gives CASSPSGTGYYEQYF.

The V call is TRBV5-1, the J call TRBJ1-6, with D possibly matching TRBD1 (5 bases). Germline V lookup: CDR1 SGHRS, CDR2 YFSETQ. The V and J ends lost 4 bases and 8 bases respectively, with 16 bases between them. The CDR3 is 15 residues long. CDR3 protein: CASSPDSPVDSPLHF. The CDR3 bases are TGCGCCAGCAGCCCCGACAGTCCCGTTGATTCACCCCTCCACTTT. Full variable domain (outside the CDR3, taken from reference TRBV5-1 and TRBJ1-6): KAGVTQTPRYLIKTRGQQVTLSCSPISGHRSVSWYQQTPGQGLQFLFEYFSETQRNKGNFPGRFSGRQFSNSRSEMNVSTLELGDSALYLCASSPDSPVDSPLHFGNGTRLTVT.

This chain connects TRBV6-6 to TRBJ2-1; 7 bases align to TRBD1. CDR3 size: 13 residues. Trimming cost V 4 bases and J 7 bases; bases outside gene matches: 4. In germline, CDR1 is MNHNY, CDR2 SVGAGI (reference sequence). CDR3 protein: CASSSQGENEQFF. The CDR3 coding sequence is TGTGCCAGCAGTTCCCAGGGGGAAAATGAGCAGTTCTTC.

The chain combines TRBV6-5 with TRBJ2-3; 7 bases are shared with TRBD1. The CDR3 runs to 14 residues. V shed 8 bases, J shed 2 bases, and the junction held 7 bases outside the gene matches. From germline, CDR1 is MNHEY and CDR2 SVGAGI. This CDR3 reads CASARQGFTDTQYF. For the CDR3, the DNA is TGTGCCAGCGCCAGACAGGGTTTCACAGATACGCAGTATTTT.

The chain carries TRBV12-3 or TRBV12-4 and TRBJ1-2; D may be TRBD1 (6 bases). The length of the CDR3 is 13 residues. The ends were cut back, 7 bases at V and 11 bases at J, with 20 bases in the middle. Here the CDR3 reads CASTSWGGLSYTF. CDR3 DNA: TGTGCCAGCACCTCGTGGGGGGGGCTAAGTTACACCTTC.

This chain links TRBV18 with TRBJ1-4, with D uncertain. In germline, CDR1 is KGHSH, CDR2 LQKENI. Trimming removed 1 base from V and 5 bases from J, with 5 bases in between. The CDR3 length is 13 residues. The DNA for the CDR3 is TGTGCCAGCTCACCACTCGGGAATGAAAAACTGTTTTTT. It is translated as CASSPLGNEKLFF.

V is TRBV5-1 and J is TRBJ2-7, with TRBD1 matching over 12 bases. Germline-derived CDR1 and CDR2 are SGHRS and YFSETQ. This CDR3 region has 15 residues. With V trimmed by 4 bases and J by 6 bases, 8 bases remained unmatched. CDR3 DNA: TGCGCCAGCAGCACGGCCGGGACAGGGGGCAGCGAGCAGTACTTC. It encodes CASSTAGTGGSEQYF.

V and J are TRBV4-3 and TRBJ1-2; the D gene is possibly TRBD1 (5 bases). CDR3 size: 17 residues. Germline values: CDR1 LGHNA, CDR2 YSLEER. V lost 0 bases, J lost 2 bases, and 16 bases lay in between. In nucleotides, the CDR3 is TGCGCCAGCAGCCAAGAGCGACAGACAACACCCAACTATGGCTACACCTTC. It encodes CASSQERQTTPNYGYTF.

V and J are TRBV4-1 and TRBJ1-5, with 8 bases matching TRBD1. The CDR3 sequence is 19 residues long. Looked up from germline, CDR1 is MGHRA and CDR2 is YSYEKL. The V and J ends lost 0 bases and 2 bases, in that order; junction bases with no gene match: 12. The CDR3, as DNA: TGCGCCAGCAGCCAAGATCTTCCAGGGGGCGTAGGTGGCAATCAGCCCCAGCATTTT. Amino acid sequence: CASSQDLPGGVGGNQPQHF.

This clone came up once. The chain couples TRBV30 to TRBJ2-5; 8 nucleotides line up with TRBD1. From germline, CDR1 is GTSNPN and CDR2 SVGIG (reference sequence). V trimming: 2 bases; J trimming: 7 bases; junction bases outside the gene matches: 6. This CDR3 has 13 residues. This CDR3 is CAWSHGQGGTQYF. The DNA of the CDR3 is TGTGCCTGGAGTCATGGACAGGGAGGGACCCAGTACTTC. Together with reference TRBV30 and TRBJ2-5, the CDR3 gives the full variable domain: SQTIHQWPATLVQPVGSPLSLECTVEGTSNPNLYWYRQAAGRGLQLLFYSVGIGQISSEVPQNLSASRPQDRQFILSSKKLLLSDSGFYLCAWSHGQGGTQYFGPGTRLLVL.

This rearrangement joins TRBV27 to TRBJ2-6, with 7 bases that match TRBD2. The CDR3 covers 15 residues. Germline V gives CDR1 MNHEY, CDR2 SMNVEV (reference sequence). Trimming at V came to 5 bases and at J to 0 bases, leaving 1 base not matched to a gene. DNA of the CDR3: TGTGCCAGCAGTGCGGGGGTCTCTGGGGCCAACGTCCTGACTTTC. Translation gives CASSAGVSGANVLTF. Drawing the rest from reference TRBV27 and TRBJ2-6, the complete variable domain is EAQVTQNPRYLITVTGKKLTVTCSQNMNHEYMSWYRQDPGLGLRQIYYSMNVEVTDKGDVPEGYKVSRKEKRNFPLILESPSPNQTSLYFCASSAGVSGANVLTFGAGSRLTVL.

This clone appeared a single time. CDR3 in amino acids: CATATNRANYGYTF. The CDR3 DNA is TGTGCCACCGCTACGAACAGAGCTAACTATGGCTACACCTTC. V and J are TRBV6-5 and TRBJ1-2; D gene uncertain. Germline lookup yields CDR1 MNHEY and CDR2 SVGAGI. The V and J ends lost 10 bases and 0 bases respectively, with 15 bases between them. The CDR3 is 14 amino acids.

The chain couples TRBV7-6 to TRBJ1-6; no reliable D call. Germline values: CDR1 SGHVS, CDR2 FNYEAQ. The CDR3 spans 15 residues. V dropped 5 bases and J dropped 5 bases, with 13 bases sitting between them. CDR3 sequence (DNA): TGTGCCAGCAGCACTCCCAAGAAAAATAATTCACCCCTCCACTTT. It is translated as CASSTPKKNNSPLHF.

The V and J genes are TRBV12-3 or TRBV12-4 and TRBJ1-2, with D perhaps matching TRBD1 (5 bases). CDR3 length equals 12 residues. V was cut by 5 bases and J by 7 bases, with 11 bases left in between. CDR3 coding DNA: TGTGCCAGCAGTCCGACAGCGGGTGGCTACACCTTC. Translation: CASSPTAGGYTF.

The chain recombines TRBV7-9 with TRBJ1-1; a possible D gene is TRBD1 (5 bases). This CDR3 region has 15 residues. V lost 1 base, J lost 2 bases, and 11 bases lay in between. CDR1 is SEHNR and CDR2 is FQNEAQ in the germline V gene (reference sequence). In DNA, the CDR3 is TGTGCCAGCAGCTTAGGCCTCCAGGGTAACACTGAAGCTTTCTTT. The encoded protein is CASSLGLQGNTEAFF.

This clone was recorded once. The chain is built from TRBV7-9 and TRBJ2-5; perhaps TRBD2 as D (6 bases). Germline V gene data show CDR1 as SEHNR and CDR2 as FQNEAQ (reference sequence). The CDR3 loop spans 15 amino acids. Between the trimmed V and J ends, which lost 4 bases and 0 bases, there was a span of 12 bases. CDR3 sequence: CASSSGAGYQETQYF. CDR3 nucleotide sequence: TGTGCCAGCAGCTCCGGGGCGGGGTACCAAGAGACCCAGTACTTC.

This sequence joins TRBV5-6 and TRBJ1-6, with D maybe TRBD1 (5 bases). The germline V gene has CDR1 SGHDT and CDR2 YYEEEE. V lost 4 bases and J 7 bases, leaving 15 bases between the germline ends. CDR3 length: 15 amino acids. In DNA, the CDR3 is TGTGCCAGCAGCCAGGACACTAGCCGAAATTCACCCCTCCACTTT. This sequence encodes CASSQDTSRNSPLHF.

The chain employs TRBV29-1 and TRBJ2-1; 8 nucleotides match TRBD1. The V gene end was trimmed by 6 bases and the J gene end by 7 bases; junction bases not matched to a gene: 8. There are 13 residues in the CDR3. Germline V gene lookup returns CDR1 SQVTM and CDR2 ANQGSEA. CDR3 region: CSVAGGFRNEQFF. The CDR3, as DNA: TGCAGCGTCGCAGGGGGCTTTAGAAATGAGCAGTTCTTC.

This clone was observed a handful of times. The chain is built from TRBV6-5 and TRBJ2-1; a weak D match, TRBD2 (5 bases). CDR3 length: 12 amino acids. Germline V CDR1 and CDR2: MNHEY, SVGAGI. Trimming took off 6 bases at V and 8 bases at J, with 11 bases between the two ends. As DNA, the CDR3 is TGTGCCAGCAGCGCTGAGGGTTATGAGCAGTTCTTC. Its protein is CASSAEGYEQFF.

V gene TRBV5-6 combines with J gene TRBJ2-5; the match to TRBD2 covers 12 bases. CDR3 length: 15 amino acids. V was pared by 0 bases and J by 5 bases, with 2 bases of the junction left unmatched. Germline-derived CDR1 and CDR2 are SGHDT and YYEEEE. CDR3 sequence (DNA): TGTGCCAGCAGCTTGGCTAGCGGGGGGGAGGAGACCCAGTACTTC. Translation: CASSLASGGEETQYF.

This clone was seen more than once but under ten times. CDR3 residues: CASSIDNQGYNEQFF. The CDR3 DNA reads as TGTGCCAGTAGTATTGACAATCAAGGCTACAATGAGCAGTTCTTC. The gene calls are TRBV19 and TRBJ2-1; D is unresolved. Trimming removed 3 bases from V and 3 bases from J, with 12 bases in between. The germline V gene encodes CDR1 LNHDA and CDR2 SQIVND (reference sequence). The CDR3 contains 15 residues.

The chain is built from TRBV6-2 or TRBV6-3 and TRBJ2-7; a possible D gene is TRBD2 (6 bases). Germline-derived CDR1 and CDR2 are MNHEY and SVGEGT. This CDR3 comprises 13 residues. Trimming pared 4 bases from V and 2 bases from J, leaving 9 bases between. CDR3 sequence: CASSFRETYEQYF. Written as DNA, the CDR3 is TGTGCCAGCAGTTTCCGGGAGACCTACGAGCAGTACTTC.

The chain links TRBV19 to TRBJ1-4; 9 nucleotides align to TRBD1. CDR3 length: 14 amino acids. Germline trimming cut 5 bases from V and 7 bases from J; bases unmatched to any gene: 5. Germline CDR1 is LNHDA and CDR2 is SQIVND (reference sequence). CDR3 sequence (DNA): TGTGCCAGTAGTCCGGGACAGGGACGTGAAAAACTGTTTTTT. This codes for CASSPGQGREKLFF.

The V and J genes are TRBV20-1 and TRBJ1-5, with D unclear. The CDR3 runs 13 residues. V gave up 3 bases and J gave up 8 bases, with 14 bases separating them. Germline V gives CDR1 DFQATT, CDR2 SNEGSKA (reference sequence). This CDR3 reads CSASGSPGEPQHF. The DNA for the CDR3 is TGCAGTGCTAGTGGATCCCCCGGGGAGCCCCAGCATTTT.